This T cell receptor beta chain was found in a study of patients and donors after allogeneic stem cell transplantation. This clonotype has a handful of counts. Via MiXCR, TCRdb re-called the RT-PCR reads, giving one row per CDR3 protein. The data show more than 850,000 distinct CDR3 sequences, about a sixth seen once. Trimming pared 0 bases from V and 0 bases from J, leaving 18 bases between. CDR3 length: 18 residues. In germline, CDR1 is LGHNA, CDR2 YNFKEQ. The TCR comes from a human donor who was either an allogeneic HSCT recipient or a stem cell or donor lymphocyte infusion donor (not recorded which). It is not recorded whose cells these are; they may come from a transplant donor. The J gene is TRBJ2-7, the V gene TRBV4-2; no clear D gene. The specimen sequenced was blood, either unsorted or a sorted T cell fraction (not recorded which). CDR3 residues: CASSQEGPGPQYSYEQYF. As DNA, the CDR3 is TGTGCCAGCAGCCAAGAGGGCCCCGGGCCCCAATACTCCTACGAGCAGTACTTC.